The 17 T cell receptor beta chains below all came from one sample that was sequenced in a study of blood T cell repertoires in COVID-19. Profiled with immunoSEQ multiplex PCR; TCRdb holds only in-frame clones, not every one. The top ten hold around 30% of the sample, which has about 230,000 clones, roughly 84% seen once. The sample was peripheral blood. These receptors were collected from a man aged 35 to 55 with acute or convalescent COVID-19.

The J gene is TRBJ2-1, the V gene TRBV30; the match to TRBD2 covers 10 bases. The CDR3 length is 16 residues. The J segment lost 4 bases and the V segment lost 3 bases, leaving 9 bases of the junction unmatched. The germline V gene encodes CDR1 GTSNPN and CDR2 SVGIG (reference sequence). The DNA of the CDR3 is TGTGCCTGGAGAGAGCTAGCGGGGGTTAGATACAATGAGCAGTTCTTC. It specifies CAWRELAGVRYNEQFF.

The CDR3, as DNA: TGTGCCAGCAGCACCGGGACTAGCGGGATTCGTTACAATGAGCAGTTCTTC. As protein: CASSTGTSGIRYNEQFF. The chain carries TRBV5-4 and TRBJ2-1; 13 bases match TRBD2. Germline V lookup: CDR1 SGHNT, CDR2 YYREEE (reference sequence). Trimming took 4 bases from V and 4 from J; bases not matched to a gene: 8. The CDR3 is made up of 17 amino acids.

The chain uses TRBV7-8 and TRBJ2-7; 8 positions match TRBD1. Germline V CDR1 and CDR2: SGHVS, FQNEAQ. After removal of 0 bases from V and 7 bases from J, the junction contained 5 bases not matched to a gene. The CDR3 length is 14 residues. CDR3 sequence reads: CASSLAPHRGEQYF. In nucleotides, the CDR3 is TGTGCCAGCAGCTTAGCCCCTCACAGGGGGGAGCAGTACTTC.

The chain recombines TRBV4-1 with TRBJ2-4, with D perhaps matching TRBD2 (6 bases). The CDR3 is made up of 15 amino acids. With 3 bases removed from V and 9 bases from J, the gap between germline ends came to 18 bases. Per the germline V gene, CDR1 is MGHRA and CDR2 is YSYEKL. The CDR3 region has the DNA TGCGCCAGCAGCCATTCCGGGACGGGAGTAATCATTCAGTACTTC. It yields the protein CASSHSGTGVIIQYF.

The V and J genes are TRBV1 and TRBJ1-5; the table's TRBD1 call for D was not verified on the DNA. TRBV1 is a known pseudogene. The CDR3 length is 16 residues. Here the CDR3 DNA reads TGCACCAGCAGCCGCCCTCGACAGGACGGGTATGAGCCCCAGCATTTT. Its translation: CTSSRPRQDGYEPQHF.

V gene TRBV4-1 combines with J gene TRBJ2-7, with a weak D call TRBD2 (6 bases). Germline CDR1 and CDR2: MGHRA and YSYEKL. The CDR3 consists of 16 residues. The V end was cut by 0 bases, the J end by 4 bases, with 16 bases between. DNA for the CDR3: TGCGCCAGCAGCCAAGACTCTGACAGCGGAGGGTACGAGCAGTACTTC. It is translated as CASSQDSDSGGYEQYF.

J is TRBJ2-7 and V is TRBV5-6, with 7 bases aligning to TRBD1. Germline CDR1 reads SGHDT; CDR2 reads YYEEEE. Unmatched junction bases numbered 10, after V lost 5 bases and J lost 2 bases. CDR3 length equals 15 residues. DNA for the CDR3: TGTGCCAGCAGTCGGCAACAGGGGATGGCCTACGAGCAGTACTTC. Encoded protein: CASSRQQGMAYEQYF.

The genes are TRBV29-1 and TRBJ1-1; D is uncertain. Germline loops: CDR1 SQVTM, CDR2 ANQGSEA. The CDR3 covers 13 residues. V lost 4 bases and J 0 bases, leaving 9 bases between the germline ends. CDR3 amino acids: CSVVWSMNTEAFF. For the CDR3, the DNA is TGCAGCGTTGTCTGGTCTATGAACACTGAAGCTTTCTTT.

J is TRBJ1-3 and V is TRBV28; 7 positions match TRBD1. The length of the CDR3 is 13 residues. The trim removed 6 bases at V and 4 bases at J, leaving 3 bases unmatched. Germline lookup yields CDR1 MDHEN and CDR2 SYDVKM. The CDR3 sequence: CASRGTVGNTIYF. The DNA for the CDR3 is TGTGCCAGCAGGGGGACAGTGGGAAACACCATATATTTT.

The chain links TRBV18 to TRBJ1-2, with D perhaps matching TRBD1 (6 bases). V was cut by 0 bases and J by 3 bases, with 20 bases left in between. This CDR3 region has 18 residues. Looked up from germline, CDR1 is KGHSH and CDR2 is LQKENI. The CDR3 sequence is CASSPPVPRGVGDYGYTF. CDR3 nucleotides: TGTGCCAGCTCACCACCGGTGCCCAGGGGCGTCGGGGACTATGGCTACACCTTC. Based on the CDR3 plus reference TRBV18 and TRBJ1-2, the full variable domain is NAGVMQNPRHLVRRRGQEARLRCSPMKGHSHVYWYRQLPEEGLKFMVYLQKENIIDESGMPKERFSAEFPKEGPSILRIQQVVRGDSAAYFCASSPPVPRGVGDYGYTFGSGTRLTVV.

J is TRBJ2-7 and V is TRBV29-1, with D perhaps matching TRBD1 (5 bases). The CDR3 extends over 10 amino acids. Trimming cost V 7 bases and J 3 bases, with 7 bases left between them. The V gene's germline CDR1 is SQVTM and CDR2 ANQGSEA. CDR3 sequence reads: CSARDYEQYF. CDR3 DNA sequence: TGCAGCGCCAGGGACTACGAGCAGTACTTC.

The rearrangement links TRBV5-1 to TRBJ1-4, with D tentatively TRBD1 (6 bases). V was pared by 8 bases and J by 7 bases, with 18 bases between. This CDR3 has 14 amino acids. The germline V gene has CDR1 SGHRS and CDR2 YFSETQ. CDR3 region: CASRLGQGIEKLFF. The DNA for the CDR3 is TGCGCCAGTCGTCTGGGCCAGGGGATTGAAAAACTGTTTTTT. Full variable domain (remainder filled in from reference TRBV5-1 and TRBJ1-4): KAGVTQTPRYLIKTRGQQVTLSCSPISGHRSVSWYQQTPGQGLQFLFEYFSETQRNKGNFPGRFSGRQFSNSRSEMNVSTLELGDSALYLCASRLGQGIEKLFFGSGTQLSVL.

The chain carries TRBV4-1 and TRBJ1-5; TRBD1 matches 9 bases. The CDR3 totals 15 residues. Germline lookup yields CDR1 MGHRA and CDR2 YSYEKL. The V gene end was trimmed by 4 bases and the J gene end by 7 bases; junction bases not matched to a gene: 8. CDR3 coding DNA: TGCGCCAGCAGCCTATTTACAGGGGGCGGCCAGCCCCAGCATTTT. Its protein is CASSLFTGGGQPQHF.

The CDR3 nucleotides are TGTGCCAGCAGCCACTCAGGGGGGTTTTCGAACACCGGGGAGCTGTTTTTT. Translated, it gives CASSHSGGFSNTGELFF. This chain links TRBV4-2 with TRBJ2-2; possibly TRBD1 for D (7 bases). Germline CDR1 and CDR2: LGHNA and YNFKEQ. Deletions cut 3 bases from V and 0 bases from J, with 14 bases between. The CDR3 is made up of 17 amino acids.

The rearrangement joins TRBV11-2 to TRBJ1-2; D may be TRBD1 (6 bases). The length of the CDR3 is 14 residues. Per germline, CDR1 SGHAT and CDR2 FQNNGV. Trimming took 1 base from V and 7 from J, leaving 13 bases between them. The CDR3 reads CASSLVTGPGGYTF. CDR3 coding DNA: TGTGCCAGCAGCTTAGTGACAGGCCCAGGTGGCTACACCTTC.

This chain connects TRBV7-8 to TRBJ1-5, with D perhaps TRBD1 (5 bases). CDR3 length equals 17 residues. Per the germline V gene, CDR1 is SGHVS and CDR2 is FQNEAQ. V lost 5 bases, J lost 2 bases, and 19 bases lay in between. The CDR3 bases are TGTGCCAGCAGCCAGACGGCAGGGATTGAACGCAATCAGCCCCAGCATTTT. It encodes CASSQTAGIERNQPQHF.

V is TRBV4-3 and J is TRBJ2-7; TRBD2 matches at 10 bases. Germline V gene data show CDR1 as LGHNA and CDR2 as YSLEER. The CDR3 is 18 amino acids. V lost 0 bases to trimming and J lost 4 bases; unmatched junction nucleotides: 12. The CDR3 DNA is TGCGCCAGCAGCCAAGATCTCGGGGCTAGCGGGGGTGGGTACGAGCAGTACTTC. It codes for CASSQDLGASGGGYEQYF.